The subject of this entry is one T cell receptor beta chain. Alongside a J-beta primer mix, a sample-barcoded 5' primer served in a second PCR lasting 7 to 11 cycles. Each CDR3 protein gets one entry after TCRdb re-called the 5' RACE reads with MiXCR. The sample lists about 600,000 distinct CDR3 sequences; roughly 43% were seen once. The data originate from a study of blood T cells in healthy people across ages. Germline V lookup: CDR1 MDHEN, CDR2 SYDVKM. V lost 5 bases, J lost 4 bases, and 24 bases lay in between. There are 18 residues in the CDR3. This clonotype originated in an elderly man in good health. Sequencing was performed on blood. The V and J genes are TRBV28 and TRBJ1-5; possibly TRBD1 for D (5 bases). CDR3 nucleotide sequence: TGTGCCAGCAGTCCCCGAAGGGGTACGGTAATTCGGAATCAGCCCCAGCATTTT. It specifies CASSPRRGTVIRNQPQHF.